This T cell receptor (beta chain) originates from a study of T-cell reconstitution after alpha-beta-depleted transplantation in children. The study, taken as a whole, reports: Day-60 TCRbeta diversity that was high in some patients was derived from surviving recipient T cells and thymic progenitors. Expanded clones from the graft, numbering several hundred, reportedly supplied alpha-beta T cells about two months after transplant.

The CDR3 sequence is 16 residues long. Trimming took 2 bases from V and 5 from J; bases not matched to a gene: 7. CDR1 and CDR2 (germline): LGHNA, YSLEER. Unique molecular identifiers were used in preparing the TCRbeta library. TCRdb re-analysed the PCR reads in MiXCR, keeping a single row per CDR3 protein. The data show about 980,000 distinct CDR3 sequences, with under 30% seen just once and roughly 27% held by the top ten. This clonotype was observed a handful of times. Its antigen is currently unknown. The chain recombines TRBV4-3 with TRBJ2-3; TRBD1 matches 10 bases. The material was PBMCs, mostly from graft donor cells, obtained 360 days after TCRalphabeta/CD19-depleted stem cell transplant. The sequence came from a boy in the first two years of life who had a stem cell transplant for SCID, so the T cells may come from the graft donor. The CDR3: CASSQRLTGGGDTQYF. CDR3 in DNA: TGCGCCAGCAGCCAACGATTGACAGGGGGCGGAGATACGCAGTATTTT.